This is a list of T cell receptor beta chains from one sample in a study of T-cell reconstitution after alpha-beta-depleted transplantation in children. TCRdb recomputed calls from the PCR reads with MiXCR, one row per CDR3 protein. In the table there are around 400,000 distinct CDR3 sequences, roughly a tenth of which are singletons. The source material was PBMCs from the stem cell graft donor, sampled from the stem cell graft. The receptors derive from a human donor who donated a stem cell graft to a child with acute myeloid leukemia. Both conserved end residues are part of each CDR3. A D gene is named only where the DNA matches it firmly. Only some rows state a clone size, as once, few, many or a class for expanded clones.

TRBD2,TRBJ2-1,TRBV27,-,CASSPVWREFYNEQFF,TGTGCCAGCAGTCCGGTTTGGCGGGAGTTCTACAATGAGCAGTTCTTC
TRBD2,TRBJ2-1,TRBV6-1,few,CATTGTSHNEQFF,TGTGCCACAACCGGGACTAGTCACAATGAGCAGTTCTTC
TRBD1,TRBJ1-1,TRBV13,few,CASSLGLKGADEAFF,TGTGCCAGCAGCTTAGGCTTGAAGGGGGCCGATGAAGCTTTCTTT
-,TRBJ1-4,TRBV5-1,many,CASSGTSTNEKLFF,TGCGCCAGCAGCGGCACTTCAACTAATGAAAAACTGTTTTTT
-,TRBJ1-4,TRBV9,-,CASSPWGASEKLFF,TGTGCCAGCAGCCCATGGGGAGCCAGTGAAAAACTGTTTTTT
TRBD2,TRBJ2-7,TRBV12-3/TRBV12-4,few,CASGAGISYEQYF,TGTGCCAGCGGAGCGGGAATTTCCTACGAGCAGTACTTC
TRBD2,TRBJ2-5,TRBV18,few,CASSSTEREWETQYF,TGTGCCAGCTCATCTACCGAGCGGGAATGGGAGACCCAGTACTTC
TRBD2,TRBJ2-1,TRBV10-3,few,CAVLAGSDNEQFF,TGTGCCGTACTAGCGGGGTCCGACAATGAGCAGTTCTTC
-,TRBJ1-2,TRBV12-3/TRBV12-4,-,CASSLEVLHGYTF,TGTGCCAGCAGTTTAGAGGTTCTCCATGGCTACACCTTC
TRBD1,TRBJ1-1,TRBV4-1,-,CASSLTGLTEAFF,TGCGCCAGCAGTCTGACAGGGTTGACTGAAGCTTTCTTT
-,TRBJ1-1,TRBV29-1,many,CSAPVGFDAFF,TGCAGCGCCCCGGTGGGCTTTGATGCTTTCTTT
-,TRBJ2-1,TRBV24-1,many,CATSDQGLNEQFF,TGTGCCACCAGTGACCAGGGACTTAATGAGCAGTTCTTC
-,TRBJ1-1,TRBV29-1,many,CSVARPRNTEAFF,TGCAGCGTTGCCCGACCCCGGAACACTGAAGCTTTCTTT
TRBD1,TRBJ1-6,TRBV12-5,-,CASGPPGDRGSYNSPLRF,TGTGCTAGTGGTCCTCCCGGGGACAGGGGCTCCTATAATTCACCCCTCCGCTTT
TRBD2,TRBJ2-4,TRBV28,few,CASSLGGVQAKNIQYF,TGTGCCAGCAGTTTAGGGGGGGTTCAAGCCAAAAACATTCAGTACTTC
TRBD1,TRBJ2-5,TRBV12-3/TRBV12-4,many,CASSLGTGARETQYF,TGTGCCAGCAGTTTAGGGACAGGGGCGAGGGAGACCCAGTACTTC
TRBD2,TRBJ2-3,TRBV6-1,many,CASSELAGGDDTQYF,TGTGCCAGCAGTGAACTAGCGGGGGGTGACGATACGCAGTATTTT
TRBD2,TRBJ2-2,TRBV10-3,-,CAISKTSGVDTGELFF,TGTGCCATCAGTAAGACTAGCGGGGTTGACACCGGGGAGCTGTTTTTT
-,TRBJ1-5,TRBV12-5,few,CASGLAGFGRVTPPQHF,TGTGCTAGTGGTTTAGCAGGGTTTGGGAGGGTAACTCCGCCCCAGCATTTT
TRBD2,TRBJ2-2,TRBV12-3/TRBV12-4,many,CASRDSGRNGELFF,TGTGCCAGCAGGGATAGCGGGAGAAACGGGGAGCTGTTTTTT
-,TRBJ2-1,TRBV14,-,CAGKGYSYNEQFF,TGTGCCGGCAAGGGGTACTCCTACAATGAGCAGTTCTTC
TRBD2,TRBJ2-5,TRBV4-3,-,CASSQESPVGLAGGETQYF,TGCGCCAGCAGCCAAGAAAGTCCAGTGGGACTAGCGGGAGGCGAGACCCAGTACTTC
-,TRBJ1-1,TRBV7-8,-,CASSRSPEGSEAFF,TGTGCCAGCAGCCGATCCCCCGAGGGCTCTGAAGCTTTCTTT
-,TRBJ2-5,TRBV20-1,-,CSARTGTQETQYF,TGCAGTGCTAGAACCGGGACCCAAGAGACCCAGTACTTC
TRBD1,TRBJ1-4,TRBV25-1,few,CASSEMGQGGEKLFF,TGTGCCAGCAGTGAGATGGGACAGGGGGGTGAAAAACTGTTTTTT
-,TRBJ2-7,TRBV7-2,once,CASSPFTYEQYF,TGTGCCAGCAGCCCCTTCACCTACGAGCAGTACTTC
TRBD2,TRBJ2-3,TRBV20-1,few,CSARGSGGLTDTQYF,TGCAGTGCTAGAGGTAGCGGGGGCCTCACAGATACGCAGTATTTT
TRBD2,TRBJ2-3,TRBV7-6,many,CASSPDLAGGGADTQYF,TGTGCCAGCAGCCCCGACCTAGCGGGGGGAGGGGCAGATACGCAGTATTTT
-,TRBJ2-1,TRBV20-1,many,CSAEQAPDGNEQFF,TGCAGTGCTGAGCAGGCCCCTGACGGCAATGAGCAGTTCTTC
TRBD2,TRBJ2-1,TRBV20-1,-,CSASPGLAGVEQFF,TGCAGTGCTTCTCCGGGACTAGCGGGAGTAGAGCAGTTCTTC
-,TRBJ2-1,TRBV29-1,many,CSVGTRGNEQFF,TGCAGCGTTGGGACCCGGGGCAATGAGCAGTTCTTC
-,TRBJ1-5,TRBV30,-,CAWSVRGYQPQHF,TGTGCCTGGAGTGTACGGGGGTATCAGCCCCAGCATTTT
TRBD1,TRBJ2-5,TRBV2,few,CASFRDRGSETQYF,TGTGCCAGTTTTCGGGACAGGGGTTCGGAGACCCAGTACTTC
TRBD2,TRBJ2-1,TRBV7-3,-,CASSLTGLAGGASYNEQFF,TGTGCCAGCAGCTTAACGGGACTAGCGGGAGGGGCCTCCTACAATGAGCAGTTCTTC
-,TRBJ2-2,TRBV5-1,many,CASSPVAGTGELFF,TGCGCCAGCAGCCCAGTAGCAGGCACCGGGGAGCTGTTTTTT
TRBD1,TRBJ2-3,TRBV3-1,few,CASSRRGPDTQYF,TGTGCCAGCAGTAGAAGGGGGCCAGATACGCAGTATTTT
TRBD1,TRBJ2-4,TRBV6-1,many,CASSQPGTGKNIQYF,TGTGCCAGCAGTCAACCAGGGACAGGGAAAAACATTCAGTACTTC
-,TRBJ2-1,TRBV5-1,many,CASSLDLNEQFF,TGCGCCAGCAGCTTGGACCTAAATGAGCAGTTCTTC
TRBD1,TRBJ2-2,TRBV10-2,-,CASSARDRGAGELFF,TGCGCCAGCAGTGCCCGGGACAGGGGAGCCGGGGAGCTGTTTTTT
TRBD2,TRBJ2-7,TRBV5-6,many,CASRGSGRGGSYEQYF,TGTGCCAGCAGAGGCAGCGGGAGGGGGGGCTCCTACGAGCAGTACTTC
-,TRBJ2-5,TRBV5-1,-,CASSLMGAQETQYF,TGCGCCAGCAGCTTGATGGGGGCACAGGAGACCCAGTACTTC